This TCR beta chain was sequenced during a study of blood T cell repertoires in COVID-19. Study context: PBMCs, B-cell-depleted T cells, or T cells were the source of the cDNA or gDNA that made up the material.

Using immunoSEQ multiplex PCR, the repertoire was profiled, and TCRdb retains in-frame clones only, with some absent. The sample yields 200,000 to 300,000 clones, 83% seen once. CDR3 length: 12 amino acids. Germline assignment: CDR1 SGHVS and CDR2 FNYEAQ. Trimming cost V 6 bases and J 5 bases; bases outside gene matches: 3. This clone was seen only a few times. Sequenced: peripheral blood. The V gene is TRBV7-6, the J gene TRBJ2-7, with 8 bases matching TRBD1. This clonotype was obtained from a human donor in a cohort sampled during active COVID-19. The CDR3 nucleotides read TGTGCCAGCAGAGACAGGGGACACGAGCAGTACTTC. Translating it yields CASRDRGHEQYF.